Below are 8 T cell receptor beta chains sequenced from a single sample in a study of T-cell reconstitution after alpha-beta-depleted transplantation in children. This sample's TCRbeta library carried unique molecular identifier barcodes. TCRdb fed the PCR reads into MiXCR, producing one record per CDR3 protein. The table lists around 70,000 distinct CDR3 sequences, approximately 10% of them singletons. Sequenced material: PBMCs, taken before TCRalphabeta/CD19-depleted stem cell transplant. The receptors were gathered from a boy between 10 and 17 years old with acute myeloid leukemia, due to receive a stem cell transplant.

In the case of this clonotype: This sequence may be a read error, since a much larger clone differs from it by one base. The chain has TRBV7-2 and TRBJ2-1, with D tentatively TRBD2 (6 bases). CDR3 length: 13 amino acids. Trimming removed 3 bases from V and 7 bases from J, with 10 bases in between. In germline, CDR1 is SGHTA, CDR2 FQGNSA. Here the CDR3 reads CASSLGLPNEQFF. The DNA for the CDR3 is TGTGCCAGCAGCTTGGGACTGCCTAATGAGCAGTTCTTC.

This clonotype was detected ten times or more. This sequence joins TRBV11-2 and TRBJ1-4; 8 positions match TRBD1. The trim removed 5 bases at V and 3 bases at J, leaving 5 bases unmatched. From germline, CDR1 is SGHAT and CDR2 FQNNGV. CDR3 size: 15 residues. Written as DNA, the CDR3 is TGTGCCAGCAGCCAGGACAGGGCATCTAATGAAAAACTGTTTTTT. Encoded protein: CASSQDRASNEKLFF.

The count of this clonotype is one. V usage is TRBV20-1 and J usage is TRBJ2-7; D perhaps matches TRBD2 (6 bases). CDR3 size: 15 residues. Germline V gives CDR1 DFQATT, CDR2 SNEGSKA (reference sequence). V shed 5 bases and J shed 0 bases, with 17 bases lying between them. CDR3 bases: TGCAGTGCTGGATTCCTACGGGGGAGCTCCTACGAGCAGTACTTC. This encodes CSAGFLRGSSYEQYF.

This clonotype has ten or more counts. The gene calls are TRBV20-1 and TRBJ2-1; D unresolved. The germline gives CDR1 DFQATT, CDR2 SNEGSKA (reference sequence). Trimming stripped 3 bases from V and 0 bases from J, with 12 bases between. The CDR3 has 15 amino acids. The DNA for the CDR3 is TGCAGTGCTAGGGGGTCACCAAGCTCCTACAATGAGCAGTTCTTC. Its translation: CSARGSPSSYNEQFF.

This clonotype was detected many times. The chain joins TRBV6-5 to TRBJ1-3; D is undetermined. Germline CDR1 is MNHEY and CDR2 is SVGAGI. The CDR3 contains 15 residues. Trimming shortened V by 1 base and J by 0 bases, and 7 bases separated the two germline ends. The CDR3 protein is CASSYLQHSGNTIYF. DNA for the CDR3: TGTGCCAGCAGTTACTTACAGCACTCTGGAAACACCATATATTTT.

Ten or more counts support this clonotype. The rearrangement joins TRBV5-1 to TRBJ2-5; D gene unclear. Germline V gene lookup returns CDR1 SGHRS and CDR2 YFSETQ. The V end was cut by 0 bases, the J end by 4 bases, with 13 bases between. The CDR3 sequence is 15 residues long. CDR3 sequence: CASSLAFSVIETQYF. CDR3 nucleotides: TGCGCCAGCAGCTTGGCCTTTTCTGTGATAGAGACCCAGTACTTC. Drawing the rest from reference TRBV5-1 and TRBJ2-5, the complete variable domain is KAGVTQTPRYLIKTRGQQVTLSCSPISGHRSVSWYQQTPGQGLQFLFEYFSETQRNKGNFPGRFSGRQFSNSRSEMNVSTLELGDSALYLCASSLAFSVIETQYFGPGTRLLVL.

This clonotype was detected a few times. This chain joins TRBV10-2 and TRBJ1-2; no definite D call. Trimming stripped 3 bases from V and 7 bases from J, with 6 bases between. Per the germline V gene, CDR1 is WSHSY and CDR2 is SAAADI. The CDR3 spans 11 residues. The DNA for the CDR3 is TGCGCCAGCAGTGATAGAGGTGGCTACACCTTC. It encodes CASSDRGGYTF.

This clonotype was counted ten times or more. The chain has TRBV7-2 and TRBJ1-2, with D hard to call. The V end lost 5 bases, the J end lost 4 bases, and 8 bases lay between the germline ends. This CDR3 has 12 residues. CDR1 and CDR2 from the germline V gene are SGHTA and FQGNSA. The CDR3 sequence: CASSLDSYGYTF. CDR3 coding DNA: TGTGCCAGCAGCCTTGACTCCTATGGCTACACCTTC.